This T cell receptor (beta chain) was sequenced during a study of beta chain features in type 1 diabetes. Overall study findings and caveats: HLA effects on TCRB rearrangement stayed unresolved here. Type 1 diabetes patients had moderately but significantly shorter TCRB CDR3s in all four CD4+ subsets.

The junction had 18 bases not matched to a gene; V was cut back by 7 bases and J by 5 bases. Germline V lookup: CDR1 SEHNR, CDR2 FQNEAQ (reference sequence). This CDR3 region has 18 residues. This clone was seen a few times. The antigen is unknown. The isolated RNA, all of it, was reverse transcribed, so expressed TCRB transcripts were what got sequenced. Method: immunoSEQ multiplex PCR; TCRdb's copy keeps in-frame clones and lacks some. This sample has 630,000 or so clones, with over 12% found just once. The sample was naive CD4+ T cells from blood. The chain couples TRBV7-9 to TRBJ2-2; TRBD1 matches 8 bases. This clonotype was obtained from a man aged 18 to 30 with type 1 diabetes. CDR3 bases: TGTGCCAGCACCTCTCTCTTACGGACAGGGACGTTTACCGGGGAGCTGTTTTTT. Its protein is CASTSLLRTGTFTGELFF.